Each of the 26 T cell receptor beta chains below was sequenced from the same sample in a study of brain T cells in children with intractable seizures. Clones were sequenced by immunoSEQ multiplex PCR, and TCRdb holds only the in-frame ones, with some missing. The repertoire has under 150,000 clones, roughly 94% of them found once; the top ten carry around 4.1%. The specimen comprised peripheral blood, sampled at surgery. The receptors derive from a boy under two years old with hemimegalencephaly and intractable seizures.

The chain joins TRBV7-3 to TRBJ2-7; TRBD1 might be the D (6 bases). Trimming cost V 5 bases and J 6 bases, with 14 bases left between them. CDR3 length equals 13 residues. CDR1 SGHTA and CDR2 FQGTGA come from the germline V gene. The CDR3 loop is CASSRDTKGEQYF. The DNA for the CDR3 is TGTGCCAGCAGCCGGGACACAAAGGGCGAGCAGTACTTC. Based on the CDR3 plus reference TRBV7-3 and TRBJ2-7, the full variable domain is GAGVSQTPSNKVTEKGKYVELRCDPISGHTALYWYRQSLGQGPEFLIYFQGTGAADDSGLPNDRFFAVRPEGSVSTLKIQRTERGDSAVYLCASSRDTKGEQYFGPGTRLTVT.

The J gene is TRBJ1-6, the V gene TRBV6-5; D remains ambiguous. This CDR3 is built from 12 residues. Germline lookup yields CDR1 MNHEY and CDR2 SVGAGI. Trimming stripped 6 bases from V and 13 bases from J, with 13 bases between. CDR3: CASSPLLRPLHF. The CDR3 bases are TGTGCCAGCAGCCCGTTGTTGAGGCCCCTCCACTTT.

This rearrangement joins TRBV11-2 to TRBJ2-1, with TRBD2 matching over 9 bases. V trimming: 0 bases; J trimming: 12 bases; junction bases outside the gene matches: 3. Germline values: CDR1 SGHAT, CDR2 FQNNGV. There are 13 residues in the CDR3. Here the CDR3 reads CASSLDRLAAQFF. The DNA for the CDR3 is TGTGCCAGCAGCTTAGATCGACTAGCGGCGCAGTTCTTC.

The rearrangement uses TRBV6-6 and TRBJ1-2; D ambiguous. V lost 2 bases and J lost 8, with 6 bases in between. Germline CDR1 is MNHNY and CDR2 is SVGAGI (reference sequence). This CDR3 region has 11 residues. The CDR3 DNA reads as TGTGCCAGCAGTTACAAAGGGGGCTACACCTTC. It yields the protein CASSYKGGYTF.

The V call is TRBV6-7, the J call TRBJ1-1; possible D gene TRBD1, 5 bases. TRBV6-7 is an ORF; its function is uncertain. The CDR3 extends over 16 amino acids. V lost 0 bases and J 10 bases, leaving 21 bases between the germline ends. Here the CDR3 DNA reads TGTGCCAGCAGTTACTCACCGCCCGGGGCCGGAGTTGGAGCTTTCTTT. Protein: CASSYSPPGAGVGAFF.

The chain's CDR3 is CASRVQLYGYTF. In DNA form, the CDR3 reads TGTGCCAGCAGAGTCCAGCTCTATGGCTACACCTTC. The chain uses TRBV28 and TRBJ1-2, with no clear D. This CDR3 spans 12 amino acids. V was trimmed by 6 bases and J by 4 bases, leaving 9 bases between them. Per the germline V gene, CDR1 is MDHEN and CDR2 is SYDVKM.

This sequence joins TRBV5-4 and TRBJ2-3, with 9 bases aligning to TRBD2. The CDR3 is 14 amino acids. Germline V gene lookup returns CDR1 SGHNT and CDR2 YYREEE (reference sequence). V lost 2 bases and J lost 8; bases outside the gene matches: 6. CDR3 in amino acids: CASSFLAGVGTQYF. The CDR3 DNA follows: TGTGCCAGCAGCTTCTTAGCGGGAGTTGGTACGCAGTATTTT.

The chain recombines TRBV7-3 with TRBJ2-7; TRBD1 or TRBD2 may be the D gene (5 bases each). Germline lookup yields CDR1 SGHTA and CDR2 FQGTGA. CDR3 length: 14 residues. The ends were cut back, 4 bases at V and 3 bases at J, with 13 bases in the middle. CDR3 loop: CASSSTGAYYEQYF. The CDR3 bases are TGTGCCAGCAGCTCAACCGGGGCCTACTACGAGCAGTACTTC.

The V call is TRBV11-3, the J call TRBJ1-2, with 9 nucleotides matching TRBD1. The V gene end was trimmed by 1 base and the J gene end by 2 bases; junction bases not matched to a gene: 8. The CDR3 sequence is 17 residues long. Germline V gives CDR1 SGHNT, CDR2 YENEEA. The chain's CDR3 is CASSLGTPGTGNYGYTF. Here the CDR3 DNA reads TGTGCCAGCAGCTTAGGAACCCCCGGGACAGGGAACTATGGCTACACCTTC.

The rearrangement links TRBV5-1 to TRBJ2-6, with D possibly matching TRBD2 (5 bases). The germline CDR1 and CDR2 sequences are SGHRS and YFSETQ. V was cut by 3 bases and J by 0 bases, with 10 bases left in between. This CDR3 has 16 residues. CDR3 DNA: TGCGCCAGCAGCTATACGGGAAACTCTGGGGCCAACGTCCTGACTTTC. Protein product: CASSYTGNSGANVLTF.

This clone occurred a few times. Other DNA sequences in this specimen translate into the identical CDR3. The V and J genes are TRBV11-2 and TRBJ2-7, with D possibly being TRBD1 (5 bases). This CDR3 comprises 13 residues. Trimming took off 0 bases at V and 4 bases at J, with 7 bases between the two ends. Per the germline V gene, CDR1 is SGHAT and CDR2 is FQNNGV. CDR3 DNA: TGTGCCAGCAGCTTAGACGCAGGGTACGAGCAGTACTTC. Residues: CASSLDAGYEQYF.

The count of this clone is one. V usage is TRBV27 and J usage is TRBJ1-1; TRBD1 agrees at 10 bases. The CDR3 loop spans 14 amino acids. The V gene's germline CDR1 is MNHEY and CDR2 SMNVEV (reference sequence). The trim removed 4 bases at V and 5 bases at J, leaving 4 bases unmatched. CDR3 DNA sequence: TGTGCCAGCAGTTCGACAGGGGGCAAGACTGAAGCTTTCTTT. Its translation: CASSSTGGKTEAFF.

This clone has a single count. This chain connects TRBV6-2 or TRBV6-3 to TRBJ2-7; no definite D call. Trimming removed 4 bases from V and 3 bases from J, with 16 bases in between. This CDR3 is 15 amino acids long. In germline, CDR1 is MNHEY, CDR2 SVGEGT. The DNA of the CDR3 is TGTGCCAGCAGTTGGGCTGGCCTCCCCCACTACGAGCAGTACTTC. Translated, it gives CASSWAGLPHYEQYF.

The chain uses TRBV29-1 and TRBJ1-2; D is unresolved. The length of the CDR3 is 12 residues. From germline, CDR1 is SQVTM and CDR2 ANQGSEA. Trimming removed 4 bases at V and 4 bases at J, with 10 bases between. The CDR3 loop reads CSVAGMGYGYTF. For the CDR3, the DNA is TGCAGCGTTGCGGGGATGGGCTATGGCTACACCTTC.

The CDR3 nucleotides are TGTGCCTACACTAGCGCCGCAGATACGCAGTATTTT. Translating it yields CAYTSAADTQYF. The chain combines TRBV2 with TRBJ2-3; 7 nucleotides line up with TRBD2. This CDR3 has 12 residues. Losses at the gene ends were 11 bases for V and 4 bases for J; bases not matched to a gene: 6. The germline V gene has CDR1 SNHLY and CDR2 FYNNEI.

This chain links TRBV10-3 with TRBJ2-2; D call uncertain. Germline V gives CDR1 ENHRY, CDR2 SYGVKD. The V gene lost 9 bases and the J gene lost 6 bases, with 11 bases spanning the gap. The CDR3 runs to 12 residues. The CDR3 DNA sequence: TGTGCCATGGCCCCGAGGCCCGGGGAGCTGTTTTTT. This translates into CAMAPRPGELFF.

V and J are TRBV6-5 and TRBJ2-1, with a tentative D call TRBD2 (6 bases). Trimming stripped 3 bases from V and 0 bases from J, with 12 bases between. The CDR3 loop spans 16 amino acids. Germline CDR1 and CDR2: MNHEY and SVGAGI. CDR3 coding DNA: TGTGCCAGCAGTTATGGGACTGTGAGCTCCTACAATGAGCAGTTCTTC. Residues: CASSYGTVSSYNEQFF.

This chain joins TRBV27 and TRBJ1-2; unclear D gene. Trimming pared 6 bases from V and 5 bases from J, leaving 22 bases between. Per germline, CDR1 MNHEY and CDR2 SMNVEV (reference sequence). This CDR3 is built from 16 residues. CDR3 sequence reads: CASSPLVEVNTYGYTF. The CDR3 bases are TGTGCCAGCAGCCCACTGGTGGAGGTAAATACGTATGGCTACACCTTC.

The chain has TRBV5-1 and TRBJ2-7, with D maybe TRBD1 (6 bases). CDR1 and CDR2 (germline): SGHRS, YFSETQ. The CDR3 totals 16 residues. V dropped 4 bases and J dropped 3 bases, with 20 bases sitting between them. This CDR3 is CASSPYQTGSFYEQYF. The CDR3 DNA reads TGCGCCAGCAGCCCGTACCAGACAGGCAGTTTCTACGAGCAGTACTTC. Looking up the rest from reference TRBV5-1 and TRBJ2-7 gives the full variable domain: KAGVTQTPRYLIKTRGQQVTLSCSPISGHRSVSWYQQTPGQGLQFLFEYFSETQRNKGNFPGRFSGRQFSNSRSEMNVSTLELGDSALYLCASSPYQTGSFYEQYFGPGTRLTVT.

The chain is built from TRBV6-1 and TRBJ1-1; no clear D. This CDR3 is built from 14 residues. Germline lookup yields CDR1 MNHNS and CDR2 SASEGT. V lost 2 bases to trimming and J lost 3 bases, with 10 bases between them. CDR3 coding DNA: TGTGCCAGCAGTGAACAACAGTCCCACACTGAAGCTTTCTTT. It yields the protein CASSEQQSHTEAFF.

This sequence joins TRBV3-1 (or the pseudogene TRBV3-2) and TRBJ1-3; a weak D match, TRBD1 (6 bases). Germline V gene sequence: CDR1 LGHDT, CDR2 YNNKEL (reference sequence). Trimming left V 5 bases short and J 8 bases short, with 10 bases between. The CDR3 has 12 residues. This CDR3 reads CASSVRGDTIYF. The CDR3 DNA reads as TGTGCCAGCAGCGTCAGGGGAGACACCATATATTTT.

V and J are TRBV11-2 and TRBJ2-1; D remains unclear. The germline V gene has CDR1 SGHAT and CDR2 FQNNGV. With 1 base removed from V and 0 bases from J, the gap between germline ends came to 19 bases. This CDR3 has 19 residues. The CDR3 sequence: CASSLVPTDKSSSYNEQFF. The CDR3 nucleotides read TGTGCCAGCAGCTTAGTCCCGACTGATAAGTCAAGCTCCTACAATGAGCAGTTCTTC.

The chain joins TRBV28 to TRBJ1-1; a possible D gene is TRBD1 (5 bases). CDR1 is MDHEN, CDR2 SYDVKM, per germline. V was cut by 2 bases and J by 6 bases, with 7 bases left in between. The CDR3 loop spans 12 amino acids. CDR3 DNA: TGTGCCAGCAGTTTACAGGGTTCTGAAGCTTTCTTT. It is translated as CASSLQGSEAFF.

This chain joins TRBV19 and TRBJ1-6; D remains ambiguous. CDR3 size: 12 residues. With 4 bases removed from V and 7 bases from J, the gap between germline ends came to 5 bases. From germline, CDR1 is LNHDA and CDR2 SQIVND (reference sequence). The CDR3: CASSKGNSPLHF. Here the CDR3 DNA reads TGTGCCAGTAGTAAGGGCAATTCACCCCTCCACTTT.

This chain uses TRBV7-9 with TRBJ1-1, with D maybe TRBD1 (6 bases). V was clipped by 2 bases and J by 4 bases, with 8 bases between them. In germline, CDR1 is SEHNR, CDR2 FQNEAQ (reference sequence). The CDR3 spans 13 residues. Here the CDR3 DNA reads TGTGCCAGCAGCTTACAGGGGTTCACTGAAGCTTTCTTT. Protein product: CASSLQGFTEAFF. Based on the CDR3 plus reference TRBV7-9 and TRBJ1-1, the full variable domain is DTGVSQNPRHKITKRGQNVTFRCDPISEHNRLYWYRQTLGQGPEFLTYFQNEAQLEKSRLLSDRFSAERPKGSFSTLEIQRTEQGDSAMYLCASSLQGFTEAFFGQGTRLTVV.

This chain uses TRBV10-3 with TRBJ2-4; D unresolved. Per the germline V gene, CDR1 is ENHRY and CDR2 is SYGVKD. The germline V and J ends were trimmed by 0 bases and 8 bases, with 8 bases remaining between them. The CDR3 covers 13 residues. CDR3 DNA sequence: TGTGCCATCAGTGAGTCAGGGTACGACATTCAGTACTTC. Its translation is CAISESGYDIQYF.